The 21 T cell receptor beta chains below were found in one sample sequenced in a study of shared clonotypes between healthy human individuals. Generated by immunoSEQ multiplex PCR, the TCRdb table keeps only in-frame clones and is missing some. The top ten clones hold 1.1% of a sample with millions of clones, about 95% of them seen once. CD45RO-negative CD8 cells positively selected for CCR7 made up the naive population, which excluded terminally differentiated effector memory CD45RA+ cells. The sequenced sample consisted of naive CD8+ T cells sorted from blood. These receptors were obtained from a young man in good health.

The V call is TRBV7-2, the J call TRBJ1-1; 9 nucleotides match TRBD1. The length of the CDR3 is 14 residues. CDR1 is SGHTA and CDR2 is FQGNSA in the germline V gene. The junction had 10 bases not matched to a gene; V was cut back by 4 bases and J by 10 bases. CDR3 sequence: CASSSPGQGVGAFF. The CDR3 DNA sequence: TGTGCCAGCAGCTCTCCGGGACAGGGAGTTGGAGCTTTCTTT.

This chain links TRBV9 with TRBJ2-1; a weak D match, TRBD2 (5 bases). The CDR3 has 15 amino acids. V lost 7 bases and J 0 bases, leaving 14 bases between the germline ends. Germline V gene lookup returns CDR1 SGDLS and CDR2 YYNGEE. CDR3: CASGEGESSYNEQFF. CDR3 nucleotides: TGTGCCAGCGGAGAGGGAGAGAGCTCCTACAATGAGCAGTTCTTC.

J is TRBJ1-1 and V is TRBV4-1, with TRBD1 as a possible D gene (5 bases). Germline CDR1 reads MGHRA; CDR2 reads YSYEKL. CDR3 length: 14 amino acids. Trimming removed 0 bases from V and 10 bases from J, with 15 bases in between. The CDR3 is CASSQDSRGEGAFF. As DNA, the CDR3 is TGCGCCAGCAGCCAAGATAGCCGGGGGGAAGGAGCTTTCTTT.

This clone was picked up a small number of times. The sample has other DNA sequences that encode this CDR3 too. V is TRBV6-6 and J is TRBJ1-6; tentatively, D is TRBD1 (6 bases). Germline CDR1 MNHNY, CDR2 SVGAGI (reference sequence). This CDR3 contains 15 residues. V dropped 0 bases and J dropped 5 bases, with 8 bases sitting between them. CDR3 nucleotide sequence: TGTGCCAGCAGTTACTCGAGGGGGGATAATTCACCCCTCCACTTT. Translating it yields CASSYSRGDNSPLHF.

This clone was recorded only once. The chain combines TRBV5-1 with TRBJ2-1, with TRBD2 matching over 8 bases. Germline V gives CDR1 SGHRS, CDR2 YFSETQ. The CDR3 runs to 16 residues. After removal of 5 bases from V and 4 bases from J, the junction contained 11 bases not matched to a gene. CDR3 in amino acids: CASSFTGTSLYNEQFF. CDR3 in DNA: TGCGCCAGCAGTTTCACCGGGACTAGTCTATACAATGAGCAGTTCTTC.

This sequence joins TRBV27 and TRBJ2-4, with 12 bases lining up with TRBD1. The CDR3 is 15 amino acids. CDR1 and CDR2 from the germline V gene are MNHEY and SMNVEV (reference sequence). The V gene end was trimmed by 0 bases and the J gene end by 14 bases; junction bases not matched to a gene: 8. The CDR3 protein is CASSLSGTGGFPEYF. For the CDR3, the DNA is TGTGCCAGCAGTTTATCGGGGACAGGGGGCTTTCCCGAGTACTTC.

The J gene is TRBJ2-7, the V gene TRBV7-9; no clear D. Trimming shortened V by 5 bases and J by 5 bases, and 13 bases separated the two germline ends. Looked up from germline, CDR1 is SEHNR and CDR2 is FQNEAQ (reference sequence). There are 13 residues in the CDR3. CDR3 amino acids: CASSPVATDEQYF. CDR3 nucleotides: TGTGCCAGCAGCCCAGTGGCAACGGACGAGCAGTACTTC.

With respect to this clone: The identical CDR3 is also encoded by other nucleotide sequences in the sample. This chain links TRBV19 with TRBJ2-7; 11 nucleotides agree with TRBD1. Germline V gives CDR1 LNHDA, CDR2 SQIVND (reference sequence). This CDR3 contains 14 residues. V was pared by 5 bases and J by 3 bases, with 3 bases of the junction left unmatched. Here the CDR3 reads CASSAGTGGYEQYF. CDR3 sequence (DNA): TGTGCCAGTAGTGCCGGGACAGGGGGCTACGAGCAGTACTTC.

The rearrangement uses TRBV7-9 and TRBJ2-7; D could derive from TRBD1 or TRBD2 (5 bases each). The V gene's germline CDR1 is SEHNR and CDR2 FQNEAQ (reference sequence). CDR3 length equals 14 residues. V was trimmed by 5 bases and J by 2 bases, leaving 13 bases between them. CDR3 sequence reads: CASSPDGAPYEQYF. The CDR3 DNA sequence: TGTGCCAGCAGCCCCGACGGGGCGCCCTACGAGCAGTACTTC. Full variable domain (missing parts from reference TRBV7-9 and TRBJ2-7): DTGVSQNPRHKITKRGQNVTFRCDPISEHNRLYWYRQTLGQGPEFLTYFQNEAQLEKSRLLSDRFSAERPKGSFSTLEIQRTEQGDSAMYLCASSPDGAPYEQYFGPGTRLTVT.

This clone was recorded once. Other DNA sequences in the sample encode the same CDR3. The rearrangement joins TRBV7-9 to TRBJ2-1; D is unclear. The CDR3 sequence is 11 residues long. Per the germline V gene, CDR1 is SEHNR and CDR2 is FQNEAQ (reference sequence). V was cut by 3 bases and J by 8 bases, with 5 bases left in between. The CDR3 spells CASSFVDEQFF. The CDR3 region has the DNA TGTGCCAGCAGCTTTGTAGATGAGCAGTTCTTC.

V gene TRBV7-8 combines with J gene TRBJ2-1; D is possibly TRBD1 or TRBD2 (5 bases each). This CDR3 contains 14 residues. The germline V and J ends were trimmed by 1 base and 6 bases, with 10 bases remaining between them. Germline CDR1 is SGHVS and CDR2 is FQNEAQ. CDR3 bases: TGTGCCAGCAGCTTAGGGGGGAGATTCAATGAGCAGTTCTTC. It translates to CASSLGGRFNEQFF.

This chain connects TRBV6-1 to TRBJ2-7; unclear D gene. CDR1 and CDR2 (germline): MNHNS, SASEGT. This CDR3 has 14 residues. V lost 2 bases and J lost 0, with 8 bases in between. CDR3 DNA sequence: TGTGCCAGCAGTGAATTCAGGCTCTCCTACGAGCAGTACTTC. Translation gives CASSEFRLSYEQYF.

In nucleotides, the CDR3 is TGTGCCAGCAGCCTTCTGGCCGCCCCGCCGGGAGTGCAGTATTTT. It encodes CASSLLAAPPGVQYF. The chain is built from TRBV27 and TRBJ2-3, with D perhaps matching TRBD2 (6 bases). The germline V gene has CDR1 MNHEY and CDR2 SMNVEV (reference sequence). The CDR3 contains 15 residues. With 6 bases removed from V and 11 bases from J, the gap between germline ends came to 24 bases.

CDR3 bases: TGTGCCAGCAGTTTTTCCTTGGGGGCGGGCGAGCAGTACTTC. Translation: CASSFSLGAGEQYF. This chain joins TRBV27 and TRBJ2-7; a possible D gene is TRBD1 (6 bases). Deletions cut 3 bases from V and 6 bases from J, with 15 bases between. Germline CDR1 is MNHEY and CDR2 is SMNVEV (reference sequence). This CDR3 has 14 amino acids.

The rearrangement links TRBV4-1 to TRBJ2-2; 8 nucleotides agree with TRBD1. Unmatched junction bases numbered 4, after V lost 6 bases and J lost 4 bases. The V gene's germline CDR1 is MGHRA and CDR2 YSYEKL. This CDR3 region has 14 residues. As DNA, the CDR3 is TGCGCCAGCAGGGACAGGGTGGGCACCGGGGAGCTGTTTTTT. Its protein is CASRDRVGTGELFF.

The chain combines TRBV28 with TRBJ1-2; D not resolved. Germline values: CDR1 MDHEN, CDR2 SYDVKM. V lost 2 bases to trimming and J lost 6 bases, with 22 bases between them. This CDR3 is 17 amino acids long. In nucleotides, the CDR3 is TGTGCCAGCAGTTTAAGAAACTCTTATCGGGCGAGGGATGGCTACACCTTC. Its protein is CASSLRNSYRARDGYTF.

The CDR3: CASSLYSPSGKDTQYF. The CDR3 DNA reads as TGTGCCAGCAGCCTATATTCCCCCTCGGGGAAAGATACGCAGTATTTT. J is TRBJ2-3 and V is TRBV4-2; the D gene is possibly TRBD2 (5 bases). Looked up from germline, CDR1 is LGHNA and CDR2 is YNFKEQ. Trimming cost V 4 bases and J 5 bases, with 19 bases left between them. There are 16 residues in the CDR3.

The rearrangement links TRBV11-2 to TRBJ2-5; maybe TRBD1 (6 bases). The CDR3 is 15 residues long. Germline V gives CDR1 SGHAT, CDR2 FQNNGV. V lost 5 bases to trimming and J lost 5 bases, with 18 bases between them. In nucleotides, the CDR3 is TGTGCCAGCAGCCTCCGTTCCGGGACATATGAGACCCAGTACTTC. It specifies CASSLRSGTYETQYF.

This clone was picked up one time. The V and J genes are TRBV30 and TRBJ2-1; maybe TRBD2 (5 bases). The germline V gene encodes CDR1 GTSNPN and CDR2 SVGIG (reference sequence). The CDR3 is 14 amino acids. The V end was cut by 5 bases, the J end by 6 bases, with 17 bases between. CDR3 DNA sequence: TGTGCCTGGTCCGGGGTCCTGATCGGCAATGAGCAGTTCTTC. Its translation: CAWSGVLIGNEQFF.

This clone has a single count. The CDR3 protein is CASSIHPNGLQETQYF. In DNA form, the CDR3 reads TGTGCCAGTAGTATTCACCCAAATGGACTTCAAGAGACCCAGTACTTC. This sequence joins TRBV19 and TRBJ2-5; weak D call: TRBD2 (5 bases). CDR3 length equals 16 residues. V lost 3 bases and J lost 2, with 16 bases in between. Germline CDR1 and CDR2: LNHDA and SQIVND (reference sequence).

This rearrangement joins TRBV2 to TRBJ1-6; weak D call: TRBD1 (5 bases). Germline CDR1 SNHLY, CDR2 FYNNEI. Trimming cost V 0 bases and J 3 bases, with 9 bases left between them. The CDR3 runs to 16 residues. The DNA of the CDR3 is TGTGCCAGCAGTGAAGCCGGAGGGGACTATAATTCACCCCTCCACTTT. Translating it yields CASSEAGGDYNSPLHF.